This entry lists 28 T cell receptor beta chains sequenced from one sample in a study of T cell responses to AZD1222 COVID-19 vaccine. The protocol was immunoSEQ multiplex PCR, while the TCRdb copy is restricted to in-frame clones and leaves out a portion. Seen here are roughly 72,000 clones, roughly 85% observed once, and the top ten hold about 20%. Sequencing used peripheral blood, obtained on day 0 of AZD1222 vaccination. The receptors come from an adult in good health.

The V gene is TRBV7-8, the J gene TRBJ1-1; D not certain. Per the germline V gene, CDR1 is SGHVS and CDR2 is FQNEAQ. V was trimmed by 5 bases and J by 0 bases, leaving 7 bases between them. The length of the CDR3 is 13 residues. CDR3 region: CASSVEVNTEAFF. CDR3 coding DNA: TGTGCCAGCAGCGTTGAAGTGAACACTGAAGCTTTCTTT. The entire variable domain, with the rest obtained from reference TRBV7-8 and TRBJ1-1, is as follows: GAGVSQSPRYKVAKRGQDVALRCDPISGHVSLFWYQQALGQGPEFLTYFQNEAQLDKSGLPSDRFFAERPEGSVSTLKIQRTQQEDSAVYLCASSVEVNTEAFFGQGTRLTVV.

The chain combines TRBV5-1 with TRBJ2-7, with D possibly being TRBD1 (6 bases). The CDR3 is made up of 15 amino acids. CDR1 is SGHRS, CDR2 YFSETQ, per germline. V was cut by 4 bases and J by 0 bases, with 14 bases left in between. CDR3: CASSLDSHSSYEQYF. CDR3 in DNA: TGCGCCAGCAGCCTGGACAGCCACAGCTCCTACGAGCAGTACTTC.

The chain has TRBV5-1 and TRBJ1-1, with a possible D match to TRBD1 (5 bases). Germline V gene lookup returns CDR1 SGHRS and CDR2 YFSETQ. There are 14 residues in the CDR3. V shed 5 bases and J shed 3 bases, with 14 bases lying between them. DNA of the CDR3: TGCGCCAGCAGAAATACGGGGGGTCACACTGAAGCTTTCTTT. Protein: CASRNTGGHTEAFF.

The genes are TRBV6-5 and TRBJ1-1, with D unresolved. The germline V gene encodes CDR1 MNHEY and CDR2 SVGAGI. V was pared by 9 bases and J by 6 bases, with 8 bases between. The CDR3 loop spans 10 amino acids. The CDR3 here is CARPTAEAFF. CDR3 in DNA: TGTGCCAGGCCGACGGCTGAAGCTTTCTTT.

The chain carries TRBV6-5 and TRBJ2-7; 9 bases match TRBD2. The CDR3 loop spans 16 amino acids. Looked up from germline, CDR1 is MNHEY and CDR2 is SVGAGI. After removal of 2 bases from V and 0 bases from J, the junction contained 5 bases not matched to a gene. The CDR3 DNA follows: TGTGCCAGCAGTTACGGCGGGAGGGCCAGCTCCTACGAGCAGTACTTC. Translated, it gives CASSYGGRASSYEQYF.

The chain carries TRBV13 and TRBJ2-7; D is perhaps TRBD2 (6 bases). CDR3 length equals 14 residues. Germline V gene sequence: CDR1 PRHDT, CDR2 FYEKMQ (reference sequence). Trimming took 2 bases from V and 5 from J, leaving 13 bases between them. CDR3 sequence reads: CASSLRRVRNEQYF. In DNA, the CDR3 is TGTGCCAGCAGCTTACGGAGGGTTCGGAACGAGCAGTACTTC. Complete variable domain (other parts from reference TRBV13 and TRBJ2-7): AAGVIQSPRHLIKEKRETATLKCYPIPRHDTVYWYQQGPGQDPQFLISFYEKMQSDKGSIPDRFSAQQFSDYHSELNMSSLELGDSALYFCASSLRRVRNEQYFGPGTRLTVT.

The chain carries TRBV7-6 and TRBJ2-1, with 7 positions matching TRBD2. Germline lookup yields CDR1 SGHVS and CDR2 FNYEAQ. The junction had 3 bases not matched to a gene; V was cut back by 0 bases and J by 7 bases. The CDR3 consists of 14 residues. The CDR3 DNA follows: TGTGCCAGCAGCTTAGCCGGGAGGTCGAATGAGCAGTTCTTC. Its translation is CASSLAGRSNEQFF.

This rearrangement joins TRBV13 to TRBJ2-5; 8 bases map to TRBD1. The V gene end was trimmed by 5 bases and the J gene end by 2 bases; junction bases not matched to a gene: 7. The germline gives CDR1 PRHDT, CDR2 FYEKMQ (reference sequence). The CDR3 length is 15 residues. CDR3 amino acids: CASSPGQGRQETQYF. Written as DNA, the CDR3 is TGTGCCAGCAGCCCCGGACAGGGACGACAAGAGACCCAGTACTTC.

The gene calls are TRBV6-5 and TRBJ1-2, with D perhaps matching TRBD1 (5 bases). The V gene's germline CDR1 is MNHEY and CDR2 SVGAGI. V shed 6 bases and J shed 3 bases, with 14 bases lying between them. The CDR3 runs to 14 residues. The CDR3: CASSTSRGDYGYTF. The CDR3 coding sequence is TGTGCCAGCAGCACCAGTAGGGGCGACTATGGCTACACCTTC.

In DNA form, the CDR3 reads TGTGCCAGCAGTTCTGGCCAGGGGTCAGATACGCAGTATTTT. Amino acid sequence: CASSSGQGSDTQYF. The chain combines TRBV28 with TRBJ2-3; D possibly corresponds to TRBD1 (6 bases). CDR3 length: 14 amino acids. Looked up from germline, CDR1 is MDHEN and CDR2 is SYDVKM. Trimming stripped 4 bases from V and 4 bases from J, with 12 bases between.

The chain combines TRBV12-3 or TRBV12-4 with TRBJ2-4, with unresolved D. The CDR3 spans 12 residues. V lost 6 bases to trimming and J lost 5 bases, with 8 bases between them. CDR3 sequence: CASSLNENIQYF. The CDR3 coding sequence is TGTGCCAGCAGCCTGAATGAAAACATTCAGTACTTC.

This chain links TRBV4-1 with TRBJ1-5; no definite D call. Trimming stripped 1 base from V and 4 bases from J, with 11 bases between. The germline V gene encodes CDR1 MGHRA and CDR2 YSYEKL. There are 15 residues in the CDR3. CDR3 DNA sequence: TGCGCCAGCAGCCAAGTATGGCAGCCAAATCAGCCCCAGCATTTT. Its translation: CASSQVWQPNQPQHF.

V gene TRBV6-5 combines with J gene TRBJ1-2; unclear D gene. V was shortened by 5 bases and J by 1 base, with 14 bases between the two germline ends. The CDR3 runs 15 residues. Germline V gene sequence: CDR1 MNHEY, CDR2 SVGAGI. CDR3 nucleotide sequence: TGTGCCAGCAGTCCCATCTTTCGGCATAACTATGGCTACACCTTC. Translating gives CASSPIFRHNYGYTF.

V and J are TRBV5-1 and TRBJ1-1, with TRBD1 matching over 8 bases. The CDR3 has 15 residues. Germline CDR1 and CDR2: SGHRS and YFSETQ. V lost 0 bases to trimming and J lost 7 bases; unmatched junction nucleotides: 8. In DNA, the CDR3 is TGCGCCAGCAGCTTGGGAGGCACAGGGGGGAGTGAAGCTTTCTTT. This encodes CASSLGGTGGSEAFF. Variable domain in full (rest from reference TRBV5-1 and TRBJ1-1): KAGVTQTPRYLIKTRGQQVTLSCSPISGHRSVSWYQQTPGQGLQFLFEYFSETQRNKGNFPGRFSGRQFSNSRSEMNVSTLELGDSALYLCASSLGGTGGSEAFFGQGTRLTVV.

The chain couples TRBV11-1 to TRBJ2-3; a weak D match, TRBD2 (6 bases). The V end lost 2 bases, the J end lost 1 base, and 13 bases lay between the germline ends. The CDR3 is 16 residues long. The germline gives CDR1 SGHAT, CDR2 FQDESV (reference sequence). The CDR3: CASSLLGGTRTDTQYF. The CDR3 nucleotides read TGTGCCAGCAGCTTATTGGGCGGGACCCGCACAGATACGCAGTATTTT.

The rearrangement joins TRBV5-1 to TRBJ2-7, with 7 bases fitting TRBD2. The V gene's germline CDR1 is SGHRS and CDR2 YFSETQ. V trimming: 2 bases; J trimming: 9 bases; junction bases outside the gene matches: 11. This CDR3 is built from 14 residues. The CDR3 protein is CASSFTGREVRQYF. In DNA, the CDR3 is TGCGCCAGCAGCTTTACGGGACGGGAGGTGCGGCAGTACTTC.

Only one count was recorded for this clone. V usage is TRBV11-3 and J usage is TRBJ2-5; D is ambiguous. Between the trimmed V and J ends, which lost 6 bases and 0 bases, there was a span of 17 bases. Germline V gives CDR1 SGHNT, CDR2 YENEEA. The CDR3 length is 16 residues. The CDR3 spells CASRNHFLGNQETQYF. DNA of the CDR3: TGTGCCAGCAGAAACCATTTTTTGGGGAACCAAGAGACCCAGTACTTC.

This chain connects TRBV5-8 to TRBJ2-1; either TRBD1 or TRBD2 may fit D (6 bases each). CDR3 size: 13 residues. The V gene lost 10 bases and the J gene lost 6 bases, with 17 bases spanning the gap. Germline V gives CDR1 SGHTS, CDR2 YDEGEE. The CDR3 is CAAGQGRSNEQFF. CDR3 sequence (DNA): TGTGCCGCCGGGCAGGGGAGGAGCAATGAGCAGTTCTTC. Drawing the rest from reference TRBV5-8 and TRBJ2-1, the complete variable domain is EAGVTQSPTHLIKTRGQQATLRCSPISGHTSVYWYQQALGLGLQFLLWYDEGEERNRGNFPPRFSGRQFPNYSSELNVNALELEDSALYLCAAGQGRSNEQFFGPGTRLTVL.

V and J are TRBV6-6 and TRBJ2-7; the D gene is possibly TRBD1 (5 bases). Germline values: CDR1 MNHNY, CDR2 SVGAGI (reference sequence). The CDR3 is made up of 12 amino acids. V dropped 5 bases and J dropped 5 bases, with 10 bases sitting between them. CDR3 nucleotide sequence: TGTGCCAGCAGTCCCACAGGACACGAGCAGTACTTC. Residues: CASSPTGHEQYF.

V usage is TRBV14 and J usage is TRBJ1-2, with D possibly TRBD1 on 6 matching bases. The CDR3 totals 13 residues. V was clipped by 1 base and J by 8 bases, with 11 bases between them. Germline lookup yields CDR1 SGHDN and CDR2 FVKESK. The CDR3 here is CASSQGGGAGYTF. As DNA, the CDR3 is TGTGCCAGCAGCCAAGGTGGGGGGGCCGGCTACACCTTC.

This clone was counted a single time. The chain uses TRBV2 and TRBJ2-3; TRBD2 aligns across 9 bases. Germline V lookup: CDR1 SNHLY, CDR2 FYNNEI. CDR3 length: 13 amino acids. Trimming cost V 7 bases and J 2 bases; bases outside gene matches: 1. The CDR3 spells CASKRGVTDTQYF. As DNA, the CDR3 is TGTGCCAGCAAGCGGGGGGTCACAGATACGCAGTATTTT.

The rearrangement links TRBV7-8 to TRBJ1-4; D call uncertain. V shed 5 bases and J shed 8 bases, with 6 bases lying between them. Germline lookup yields CDR1 SGHVS and CDR2 FQNEAQ. The CDR3 contains 11 residues. Here the CDR3 DNA reads TGTGCCAGCAGCCTCCCGGAAAAACTGTTTTTT. It yields the protein CASSLPEKLFF.

The chain has TRBV19 and TRBJ1-2; D gene ambiguous. The CDR3 spans 14 residues. Per the germline V gene, CDR1 is LNHDA and CDR2 is SQIVND (reference sequence). Trimming cost V 5 bases and J 6 bases, with 16 bases left between them. CDR3 loop: CASSPGVRSHGYTF. Written as DNA, the CDR3 is TGTGCCAGTAGTCCGGGTGTCAGGTCCCATGGCTACACCTTC.

The chain has TRBV15 and TRBJ2-3, with 7 bases identical to TRBD1. J gave up 0 bases and V 6 bases, and 6 bases lay outside the gene matches. The CDR3 is made up of 15 amino acids. CDR1 and CDR2 (germline): LNHNV, YYDKDF (reference sequence). The chain's CDR3 is CATRQGSSSTDTQYF. Here the CDR3 DNA reads TGTGCCACCAGACAGGGGTCGTCTAGCACAGATACGCAGTATTTT. Supplemented by reference TRBV15 and TRBJ2-3, the full variable domain reads DAMVIQNPRYQVTQFGKPVTLSCSQTLNHNVMYWYQQKSSQAPKLLFHYYDKDFNNEADTPDNFQSRRPNTSFCFLDIRSPGLGDTAMYLCATRQGSSSTDTQYFGPGTRLTVL.

Written as DNA, the CDR3 is TGTGCCAGCAGCTTATTGTCCAGGAACACTGAAGCTTTCTTT. This gives the protein CASSLLSRNTEAFF. This rearrangement joins TRBV7-2 to TRBJ1-1, with D uncertain. This CDR3 is built from 14 residues. Germline V gene lookup returns CDR1 SGHTA and CDR2 FQGNSA. Trimming cost V 2 bases and J 1 base, with 8 bases left between them.

The chain carries TRBV5-1 and TRBJ2-7, with 15 bases identical to TRBD2. V lost 4 bases, J lost 3 bases, and 8 bases stayed unmatched. This CDR3 spans 17 amino acids. Germline lookup yields CDR1 SGHRS and CDR2 YFSETQ. The CDR3 sequence: CASSGGLAGGSIYEQYF. CDR3 in DNA: TGCGCCAGCAGCGGAGGACTAGCGGGAGGGTCAATCTACGAGCAGTACTTC.

The chain is built from TRBV5-1 and TRBJ2-2; 7 bases fit TRBD2. CDR3 length: 16 amino acids. Germline loops: CDR1 SGHRS, CDR2 YFSETQ. V lost 1 base and J lost 6; bases outside the gene matches: 9. CDR3 sequence (DNA): TGCGCCAGCAGCTTGAGTCGGGACTACCCCTCCGGGGAGCTGTTTTTT. It specifies CASSLSRDYPSGELFF.

The CDR3 coding sequence is TGTGCCAGCAGTTACTCGATTGGGACAGTCAGAAGGGCTGAAGCTTTCTTT. It translates to CASSYSIGTVRRAEAFF. The chain joins TRBV6-2 or TRBV6-3 to TRBJ1-1, with TRBD1 matching 7 bases. Germline loops: CDR1 MNHEY, CDR2 SVGEGT. The V and J ends lost 0 bases and 6 bases, in that order; junction bases with no gene match: 13. The CDR3 contains 17 residues.